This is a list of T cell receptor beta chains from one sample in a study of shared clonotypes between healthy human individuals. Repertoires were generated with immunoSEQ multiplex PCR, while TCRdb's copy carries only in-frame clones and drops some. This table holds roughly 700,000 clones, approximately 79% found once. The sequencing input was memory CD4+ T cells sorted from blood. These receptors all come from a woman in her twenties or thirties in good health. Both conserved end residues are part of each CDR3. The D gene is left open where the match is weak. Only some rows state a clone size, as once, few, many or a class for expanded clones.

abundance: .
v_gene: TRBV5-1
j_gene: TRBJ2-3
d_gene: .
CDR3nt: TGCGCCAGCAGCTCGTACAGGGGAGGGAGCACAGATACGCAGTATTTT
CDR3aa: CASSSYRGGSTDTQYF

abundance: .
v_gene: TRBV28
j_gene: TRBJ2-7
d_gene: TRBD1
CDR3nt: TGTGCCAGCAGGCCCGGGACAGGGGGTAGCGAGCAGTACTTC
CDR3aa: CASRPGTGGSEQYF

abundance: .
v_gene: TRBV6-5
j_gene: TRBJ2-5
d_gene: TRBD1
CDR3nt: TGTGCCAGCAGTTACTCCGGACAGGGGGGAGAGACCCAGTACTTC
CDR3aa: CASSYSGQGGETQYF

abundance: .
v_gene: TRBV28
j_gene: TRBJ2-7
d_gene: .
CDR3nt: TGTGCCAGCAGGACGTCTAGCGTCTCCTACGAGCAGTACTTC
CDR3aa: CASRTSSVSYEQYF

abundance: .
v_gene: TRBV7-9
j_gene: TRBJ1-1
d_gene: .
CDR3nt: TGTGCCAGCAGCCCTAATACAGGCCCCGAAGCTTTCTTT
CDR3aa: CASSPNTGPEAFF

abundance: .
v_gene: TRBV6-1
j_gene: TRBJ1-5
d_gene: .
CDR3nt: TGTGCCAGCAGTGGTAACCAAGATCAGCCCCAGCATTTT
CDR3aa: CASSGNQDQPQHF

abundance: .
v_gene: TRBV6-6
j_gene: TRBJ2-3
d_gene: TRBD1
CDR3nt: TGTGCCAGCAAAGGGACAGGGCGAGGGGCCACAGATACGCAGTATTTT
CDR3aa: CASKGTGRGATDTQYF

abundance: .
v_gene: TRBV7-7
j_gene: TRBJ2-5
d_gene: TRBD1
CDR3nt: TGTGCCAGCAGCTTAGCGCAGGGGGCTTGGGAGACCCAGTACTTC
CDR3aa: CASSLAQGAWETQYF

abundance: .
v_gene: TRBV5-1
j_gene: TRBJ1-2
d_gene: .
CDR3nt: TGCGCCAGCAGCTTGGCCCCACAGGGCTATGGCTACACCTTC
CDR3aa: CASSLAPQGYGYTF

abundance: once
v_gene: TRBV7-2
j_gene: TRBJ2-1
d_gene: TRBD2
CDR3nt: TGTGCCAGCAGCTTAGAGGGGACTACTTACAATGAGCAGTTCTTC
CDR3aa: CASSLEGTTYNEQFF

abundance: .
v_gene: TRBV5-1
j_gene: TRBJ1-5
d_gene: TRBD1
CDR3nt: TGCGCCAGCAGCGCGGAGGGGGCAGCGTTTCAGCCCCAGCATTTT
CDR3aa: CASSAEGAAFQPQHF

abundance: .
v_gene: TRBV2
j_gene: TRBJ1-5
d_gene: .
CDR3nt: TGTGCCAGCAGTAGGGGGAATTTTGATCAGCCCCAGCATTTT
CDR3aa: CASSRGNFDQPQHF

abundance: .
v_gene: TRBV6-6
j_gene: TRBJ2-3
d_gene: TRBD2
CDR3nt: TGTGCCAGCAGTTACTGGCGAGCGGGACGGACAGATACGCAGTATTTT
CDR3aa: CASSYWRAGRTDTQYF

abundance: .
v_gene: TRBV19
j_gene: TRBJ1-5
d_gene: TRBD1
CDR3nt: TGTGCCACGGGACAGGGGGGCAATCAGCCCCAGCATTTT
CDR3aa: CATGQGGNQPQHF

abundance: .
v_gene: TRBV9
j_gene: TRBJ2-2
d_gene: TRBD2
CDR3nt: TGTGCCAGCAGCCGGACGGGAGGAGGGGACACCGGGGAGCTGTTTTTT
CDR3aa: CASSRTGGGDTGELFF

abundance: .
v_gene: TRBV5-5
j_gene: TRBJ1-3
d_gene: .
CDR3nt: TGTGCCAGCAGCTTCGAAGGGCAGGACTCTGGAAACACCATATATTTT
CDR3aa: CASSFEGQDSGNTIYF

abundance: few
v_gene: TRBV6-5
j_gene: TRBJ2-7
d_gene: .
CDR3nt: TGTGCCAGCGGGGCCACATCCTACGAGCAGTACTTC
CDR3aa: CASGATSYEQYF

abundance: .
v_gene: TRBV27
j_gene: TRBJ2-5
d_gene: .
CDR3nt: TGTGCCAGCAGTTTATCGCAGGGGTACCAAGAGACCCAGTACTTC
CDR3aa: CASSLSQGYQETQYF

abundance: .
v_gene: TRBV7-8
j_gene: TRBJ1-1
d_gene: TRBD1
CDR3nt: TGTGCCAGCAGCTTAGGAGCAGGGGGCGGTAATGAAGCTTTCTTT
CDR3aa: CASSLGAGGGNEAFF

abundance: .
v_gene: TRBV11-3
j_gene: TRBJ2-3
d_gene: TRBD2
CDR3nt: TGTGCCAGCAGCTTAGGGGGCGCGGGGACTAGCGGCACAGATACGCAGTATTTT
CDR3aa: CASSLGGAGTSGTDTQYF

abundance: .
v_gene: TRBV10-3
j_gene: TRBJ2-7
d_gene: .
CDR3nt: TGTGCCATCAGTGAGTTAGCCGCCCTCCAAAAATACGAGCAGTACTTC
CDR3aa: CAISELAALQKYEQYF

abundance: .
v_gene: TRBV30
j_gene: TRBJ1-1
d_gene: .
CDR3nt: TGTGCCTGGAGTACCCCGGTTGTGAACACTGAAGCTTTCTTT
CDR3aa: CAWSTPVVNTEAFF

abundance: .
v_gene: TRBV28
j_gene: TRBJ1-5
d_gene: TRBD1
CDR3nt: TGTGCCAGCAGTTTAACAGGGGCAAGTAATCAGCCCCAGCATTTT
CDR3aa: CASSLTGASNQPQHF

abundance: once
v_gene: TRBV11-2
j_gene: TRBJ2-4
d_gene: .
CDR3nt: TGTGCCAGCAGCTTAGACGGTGTAGCGGCTGAAAACATTCAGTACTTC
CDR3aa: CASSLDGVAAENIQYF

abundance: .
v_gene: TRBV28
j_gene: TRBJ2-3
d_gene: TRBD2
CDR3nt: TGTGCCAGCGGCCTAGCGGGAGATACGCAGTATTTT
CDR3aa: CASGLAGDTQYF

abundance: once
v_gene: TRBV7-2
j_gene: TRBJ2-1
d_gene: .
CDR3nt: TGTGCCAGCAGCTTCCGTCCCAGCGGAGGAGGCAATGAGCAGTTCTTC
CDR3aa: CASSFRPSGGGNEQFF

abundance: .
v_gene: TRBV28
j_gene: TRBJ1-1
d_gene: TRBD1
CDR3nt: TGTGCCAGCAGTTTATCGGGGACAGGGGCCCTCACTGAAGCTTTCTTT
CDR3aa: CASSLSGTGALTEAFF

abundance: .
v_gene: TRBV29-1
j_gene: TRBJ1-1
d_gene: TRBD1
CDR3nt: TGCAGCGCTAGACAGGGTCTCGACACTGAAGCTTTCTTT
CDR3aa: CSARQGLDTEAFF

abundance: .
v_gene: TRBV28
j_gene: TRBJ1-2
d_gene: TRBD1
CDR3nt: TGTGCCAGCAGAAATACAGGGGTTCAGGGCTACACCTTC
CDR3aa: CASRNTGVQGYTF

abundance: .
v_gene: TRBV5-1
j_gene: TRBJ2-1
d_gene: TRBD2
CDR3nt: TGCGCCAGCAGCCTCGGACTAGCGGGAGCATCGCCCTCCTACAATGAGCAGTTCTTC
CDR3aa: CASSLGLAGASPSYNEQFF

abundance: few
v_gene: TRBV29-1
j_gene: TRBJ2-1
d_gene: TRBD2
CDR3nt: TGCAGCGCCGGTCCCTCTGGCGGGAGGGCCTCTAGGGAGCAGTTCTTC
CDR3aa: CSAGPSGGRASREQFF

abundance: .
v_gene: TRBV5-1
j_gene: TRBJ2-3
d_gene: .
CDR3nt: TGCGCCAGCAGCGTCACCAGTCCTTCAGATACGCAGTATTTT
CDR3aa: CASSVTSPSDTQYF

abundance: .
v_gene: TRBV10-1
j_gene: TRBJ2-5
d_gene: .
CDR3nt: TGCGCCAGCAGTGAGCCAGGGGAAGAGACCCAGTACTTC
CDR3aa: CASSEPGEETQYF